The 8 T cell receptor beta chains below come from one sample, sequenced in a study of STAT5B mutations in CD4+ large granular lymphocyte leukemia. Measured with immunoSEQ multiplex PCR; TCRdb has only the in-frame clones, and not every one. The table lists 25,000 to 30,000 clones, approximately 80% of them singletons, with about 1% in the top ten. The specimen was CD4+ T cells from blood buffy coats. These receptors were collected from a human donor in good health.

The chain has TRBV28 and TRBJ2-6; a weak D match, TRBD2 (5 bases). This CDR3 is built from 15 residues. Deletions cut 3 bases from V and 1 base from J, with 7 bases between. Germline V gene sequence: CDR1 MDHEN, CDR2 SYDVKM. The CDR3 nucleotides read TGTGCCAGCAGTTTCGGAGGATCTGGGGCCAACGTCCTGACTTTC. It encodes CASSFGGSGANVLTF.

V usage is TRBV7-9 and J usage is TRBJ2-6, with D possibly TRBD1 on 6 matching bases. CDR1 is SEHNR, CDR2 FQNEAQ, per germline (reference sequence). This CDR3 comprises 18 residues. Trimming took 5 bases from V and 0 from J, leaving 17 bases between them. CDR3 protein: CASSLPKTGVSGANVLTF. In nucleotides, the CDR3 is TGTGCCAGCAGCCTCCCCAAGACAGGCGTCTCTGGGGCCAACGTCCTGACTTTC.

This rearrangement joins TRBV7-6 to TRBJ1-3; tentatively, D is TRBD1 (6 bases). CDR3 length: 17 residues. Between the trimmed V and J ends, which lost 5 bases and 0 bases, there was a span of 17 bases. Germline lookup yields CDR1 SGHVS and CDR2 FNYEAQ. The chain's CDR3 is CASSPRTDHLSGNTIYF. The CDR3 DNA reads TGTGCCAGCAGCCCTCGGACAGATCACCTCTCTGGAAACACCATATATTTT.

There are a few counts of this clone. This chain joins TRBV18 and TRBJ1-1; a weak D match, TRBD1 (5 bases). The ends were cut back, 0 bases at V and 0 bases at J, with 11 bases in the middle. Germline CDR1 and CDR2: KGHSH and LQKENI. This CDR3 has 16 residues. CDR3 DNA: TGTGCCAGCTCACCACCGACCGGGGGGATGAACACTGAAGCTTTCTTT. Its protein is CASSPPTGGMNTEAFF.

This clone was detected only a few times. V gene TRBV7-6 combines with J gene TRBJ2-7; possible D gene TRBD2, 7 bases. Trimming took 8 bases from V and 2 from J, leaving 16 bases between them. CDR3 length equals 14 residues. Germline V CDR1 and CDR2: SGHVS, FNYEAQ. In nucleotides, the CDR3 is TGTGCCAGCCAACCAAGGGGGAGGGCCTACGAGCAGTACTTC. Its translation is CASQPRGRAYEQYF.

This clone was seen more than once but under ten times. The genes are TRBV30 and TRBJ1-2, with 8 positions matching TRBD1. V gave up 3 bases and J gave up 2 bases; unmatched junction bases: 2. This CDR3 contains 13 residues. Germline V gene lookup returns CDR1 GTSNPN and CDR2 SVGIG (reference sequence). CDR3 in DNA: TGTGCCTGGAGATCAGGGGGCAACTATGGCTACACCTTC. As protein: CAWRSGGNYGYTF.

The rearrangement joins TRBV27 to TRBJ1-2, with D hard to call. Germline assignment: CDR1 MNHEY and CDR2 SMNVEV (reference sequence). The CDR3 has 15 residues. V shed 2 bases and J shed 6 bases, with 16 bases lying between them. The DNA of the CDR3 is TGTGCCAGCAGTTTAATAGGAGGCCAGTCGAATGGCTACACCTTC. This gives the protein CASSLIGGQSNGYTF.

This chain links TRBV5-6 with TRBJ2-3; tentatively, D is TRBD2 (6 bases). The ends were cut back, 1 base at V and 0 bases at J, with 9 bases in the middle. This CDR3 comprises 15 residues. In germline, CDR1 is SGHDT, CDR2 YYEEEE. The CDR3 coding sequence is TGTGCCAGCAGCTTGACTAGCCTAAGCACAGATACGCAGTATTTT. This codes for CASSLTSLSTDTQYF.